A selection of T cell receptor beta chains follows, all from one sample in a study of blood T cell repertoires in COVID-19. TCRdb's table, derived via immunoSEQ multiplex PCR, lists solely in-frame clones and lacks some. The sample has about 150,000 clones, around 89% seen once; the top ten hold about 16%. The specimen sequenced was peripheral blood. All receptors derive from a woman aged 40 to 55 with acute or convalescent COVID-19. Each CDR3 is given with its conserved first and last residue. The D gene is left open where the match is weak. A row's size may be missing; if present it is once, few, many or a size class.

j_gene: TRBJ1-3; d_gene: TRBD1; len: 15; abundance: NA; v_gene: TRBV5-1; CDR3aa: CASSQDRAAGNTIYF; CDR3nt: TGCGCCAGCAGCCAGGACAGGGCCGCTGGAAACACCATATATTTT
j_gene: TRBJ2-2; d_gene: NA; len: 14; abundance: once; v_gene: TRBV2; CDR3aa: CASTGQLQPGELFF; CDR3nt: TGTGCCAGCACCGGACAACTACAACCCGGGGAGCTGTTTTTT
j_gene: TRBJ1-5; d_gene: TRBD1; len: 13; abundance: NA; v_gene: TRBV20-1; CDR3aa: CSATDRGNQPQHF; CDR3nt: TGCAGTGCTACTGACAGGGGAAATCAGCCCCAGCATTTT
j_gene: TRBJ2-7; d_gene: TRBD2; len: 14; abundance: NA; v_gene: TRBV9; CDR3aa: CASSPDSGAYEQYF; CDR3nt: TGTGCCAGCAGCCCCGATAGCGGGGCTTACGAGCAGTACTTC
j_gene: TRBJ1-5; d_gene: NA; len: 14; abundance: NA; v_gene: TRBV27; CDR3aa: CASSFMGLNQPQHF; CDR3nt: TGTGCCAGCAGTTTTATGGGGCTCAATCAGCCCCAGCATTTT
j_gene: TRBJ2-4; d_gene: NA; len: 15; abundance: NA; v_gene: TRBV7-9; CDR3aa: CASSLSSLAKNIQYF; CDR3nt: TGTGCCAGCAGCTTAAGTAGCCTAGCCAAAAACATTCAGTACTTC
j_gene: TRBJ1-2; d_gene: TRBD1; len: 15; abundance: NA; v_gene: TRBV7-9; CDR3aa: CASSLGQEGFGGYTF; CDR3nt: TGTGCCAGCAGCCTTGGACAGGAAGGTTTCGGCGGCTACACCTTC
j_gene: TRBJ2-7; d_gene: NA; len: 11; abundance: once; v_gene: TRBV11-2; CDR3aa: CASSLEFSRYF; CDR3nt: TGTGCCAGCAGCTTAGAGTTCTCCCGGTACTTC
j_gene: TRBJ2-1; d_gene: TRBD2; len: 15; abundance: NA; v_gene: TRBV7-9; CDR3aa: CASSSGTSFYNEQFF; CDR3nt: TGTGCCAGCAGCTCTGGGACTAGCTTCTACAATGAGCAGTTCTTC
j_gene: TRBJ1-6; d_gene: NA; len: 16; abundance: few; v_gene: TRBV28; CDR3aa: CASPPRGAVNNSPLHF; CDR3nt: TGTGCCAGCCCCCCTCGGGGGGCGGTAAATAATTCACCCCTCCACTTT
j_gene: TRBJ2-5; d_gene: NA; len: 16; abundance: NA; v_gene: TRBV19; CDR3aa: CASSPNQQGGQETQYF; CDR3nt: TGTGCCAGTAGTCCAAACCAACAGGGGGGGCAAGAGACCCAGTACTTC
j_gene: TRBJ2-7; d_gene: NA; len: 16; abundance: NA; v_gene: TRBV27; CDR3aa: CASSLIGTQGFYEQYF; CDR3nt: TGTGCCAGCAGCCTTATTGGGACACAGGGATTCTACGAGCAGTACTTC